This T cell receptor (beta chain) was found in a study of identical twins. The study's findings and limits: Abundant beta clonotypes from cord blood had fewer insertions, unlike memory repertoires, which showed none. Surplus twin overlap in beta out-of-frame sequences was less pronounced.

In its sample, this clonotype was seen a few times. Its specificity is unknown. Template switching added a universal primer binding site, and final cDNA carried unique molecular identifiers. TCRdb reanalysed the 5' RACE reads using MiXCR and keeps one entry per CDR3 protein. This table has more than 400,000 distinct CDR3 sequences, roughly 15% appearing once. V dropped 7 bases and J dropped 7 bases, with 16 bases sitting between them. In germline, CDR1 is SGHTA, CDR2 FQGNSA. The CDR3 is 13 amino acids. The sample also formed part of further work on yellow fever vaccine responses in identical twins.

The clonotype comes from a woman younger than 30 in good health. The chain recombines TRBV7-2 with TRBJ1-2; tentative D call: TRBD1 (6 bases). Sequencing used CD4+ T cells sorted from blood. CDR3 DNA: TGTGCCAGCACCGTACAGGGATGGGGTGGCTACACCTTC. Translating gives CASTVQGWGGYTF.